Below are 20 T cell receptor beta chains sequenced from a single sample in a study of blood T cell repertoires in COVID-19. Sequencing used immunoSEQ multiplex PCR; TCRdb keeps in-frame clones, though not all of them. The sample carries under 200,000 clones, around 89% recorded once. The material sequenced was peripheral blood. The receptors stem from a man in his forties or fifties with active or convalescent COVID-19.

This clone was observed a few times. The chain recombines TRBV2 with TRBJ2-5; D gene unclear. The ends were cut back, 6 bases at V and 2 bases at J, with 4 bases in the middle. Germline V gene sequence: CDR1 SNHLY, CDR2 FYNNEI. The CDR3 covers 11 residues. The CDR3 nucleotides read TGTGCCAGCAGGACACAAGAGACCCAGTACTTC. Translating gives CASRTQETQYF. Looking up the rest from reference TRBV2 and TRBJ2-5 gives the full variable domain: EPEVTQTPSHQVTQMGQEVILRCVPISNHLYFYWYRQILGQKVEFLVSFYNNEISEKSEIFDDQFSVERPDGSNFTLKIRSTKLEDSAMYFCASRTQETQYFGPGTRLLVL.

This chain links TRBV18 with TRBJ2-1; D remains ambiguous. V dropped 5 bases and J dropped 1 base, with 6 bases sitting between them. Looked up from germline, CDR1 is KGHSH and CDR2 is LQKENI. This CDR3 is 13 amino acids long. The CDR3 protein is CASSSSSYNEQFF. DNA for the CDR3: TGTGCCAGCTCATCGAGTTCCTACAATGAGCAGTTCTTC.

The rearrangement uses TRBV11-3 and TRBJ1-1; D is uncertain. V was trimmed by 3 bases and J by 5 bases, leaving 7 bases between them. This CDR3 has 12 residues. Germline CDR1 is SGHNT and CDR2 is YENEEA. The CDR3 protein is CASSLRFTEAFF. The DNA of the CDR3 is TGTGCCAGCAGCTTGAGGTTTACTGAAGCTTTCTTT.

This CDR3 reads CASSQGRGTDTQYF. CDR3 nucleotide sequence: TGTGCCAGCAGCCAAGGTCGAGGCACAGATACGCAGTATTTT. The chain employs TRBV4-2 and TRBJ2-3, with no clear D. V lost 1 base and J 1 base, leaving 6 bases between the germline ends. CDR3 length equals 14 residues. CDR1 and CDR2 from the germline V gene are LGHNA and YNFKEQ.

This clone appeared a few times. This same CDR3 is encoded by further DNA sequences in the sample. The chain recombines TRBV19 with TRBJ1-1; TRBD1 aligns across 8 bases. Germline CDR1 reads LNHDA; CDR2 reads SQIVND (reference sequence). V shed 4 bases, J shed 5 bases, and the junction held 6 bases outside the gene matches. The length of the CDR3 is 14 residues. The CDR3 DNA reads TGTGCCAGTAGTACCGGGACAGGAGGGACTGAAGCTTTCTTT. Translated, it gives CASSTGTGGTEAFF.

This sequence joins TRBV29-1 and TRBJ1-6; 10 bases fit TRBD1. The germline V gene has CDR1 SQVTM and CDR2 ANQGSEA. The CDR3 extends over 14 amino acids. V lost 5 bases, J lost 9 bases, and 7 bases stayed unmatched. The CDR3 coding sequence is TGCAGCGTTCGGTCGGGGACAGGGGCTTCACCCCTCCACTTT. Translation: CSVRSGTGASPLHF.

V gene TRBV21-1 combines with J gene TRBJ2-3; the table assigns TRBD1, which was not confirmed against the DNA. TRBV21-1 is described as a pseudogene. CDR3 length equals 16 residues. CDR3 DNA: TGTGCCAGCACTGGACAGAAGGTTCCGAGCACAGATACGCAGTATTTT. This encodes CASTGQKVPSTDTQYF.

This chain's CDR3 is CASIQTGLAGGGYEQYF. The DNA of the CDR3 is TGTGCCAGCATACAAACAGGACTAGCGGGAGGGGGATACGAGCAGTACTTC. The chain recombines TRBV28 with TRBJ2-7, with 15 bases lining up with TRBD2. This CDR3 is built from 17 residues. In germline, CDR1 is MDHEN, CDR2 SYDVKM. After removal of 7 bases from V and 4 bases from J, the junction contained 11 bases not matched to a gene.

The chain employs TRBV15 and TRBJ2-7; a weak D match, TRBD1 (5 bases). There are 13 residues in the CDR3. V was cut by 0 bases and J by 6 bases, with 9 bases left in between. Looked up from germline, CDR1 is LNHNV and CDR2 is YYDKDF (reference sequence). CDR3 residues: CATSREGVSEQYF. The CDR3 coding sequence is TGTGCCACCAGCAGAGAAGGGGTCTCCGAGCAGTACTTC.

V is TRBV7-9 and J is TRBJ1-1; possibly TRBD1 for D (5 bases). This CDR3 spans 17 amino acids. Germline V gives CDR1 SEHNR, CDR2 FQNEAQ (reference sequence). V was pared by 5 bases and J by 4 bases, with 23 bases between. The CDR3 spells CASSGPGVTVYGTEAFF. DNA for the CDR3: TGTGCCAGCAGCGGGCCGGGGGTCACAGTGTATGGCACTGAAGCTTTCTTT. Variable domain in full (rest from reference TRBV7-9 and TRBJ1-1): DTGVSQNPRHKITKRGQNVTFRCDPISEHNRLYWYRQTLGQGPEFLTYFQNEAQLEKSRLLSDRFSAERPKGSFSTLEIQRTEQGDSAMYLCASSGPGVTVYGTEAFFGQGTRLTVV.

DNA of the CDR3: TGTGCCAGCAGCCGCAGGATGGCTGGCGGGCCTAACTATGGCTACACCTTC. As protein: CASSRRMAGGPNYGYTF. The rearrangement uses TRBV4-2 and TRBJ1-2; D is uncertain. Between the trimmed V and J ends, which lost 4 bases and 0 bases, there was a span of 18 bases. Germline V gene lookup returns CDR1 LGHNA and CDR2 YNFKEQ. The CDR3 has 17 residues.

This rearrangement joins TRBV27 to TRBJ1-2; no clear D. Germline-derived CDR1 and CDR2 are MNHEY and SMNVEV (reference sequence). V lost 4 bases and J 4 bases, leaving 13 bases between the germline ends. CDR3 length equals 14 residues. CDR3 sequence: CASSSGGQLYGYTF. Here the CDR3 DNA reads TGTGCCAGCAGTTCAGGTGGGCAGCTCTATGGCTACACCTTC.

The V call is TRBV19, the J call TRBJ2-1; 7 bases are a match to TRBD2. The germline gives CDR1 LNHDA, CDR2 SQIVND (reference sequence). CDR3 length: 16 residues. The V and J ends lost 4 bases and 4 bases, in that order; junction bases with no gene match: 10. The CDR3 nucleotides are TGTGCCAGTAGTACACCCGGGGGGACTCTTTACAATGAGCAGTTCTTC. This translates into CASSTPGGTLYNEQFF.

Concerning this clone itself: The same CDR3 is also encoded by other DNA sequences in this sample. The rearrangement links TRBV19 to TRBJ2-3; D may be TRBD1 (6 bases). V was trimmed by 1 base and J by 3 bases, leaving 11 bases between them. This CDR3 spans 15 amino acids. Germline V lookup: CDR1 LNHDA, CDR2 SQIVND (reference sequence). The CDR3 DNA sequence: TGTGCCAGTAGTATAGGGCAGGGGATAACAGATACGCAGTATTTT. Its protein is CASSIGQGITDTQYF.

The chain uses TRBV6-4 and TRBJ2-1; 7 nucleotides agree with TRBD2. Germline V gives CDR1 MRHNA, CDR2 SNTAGT. J was trimmed by 0 bases and V by 6 bases; bases with no gene match: 5. The CDR3 extends over 15 amino acids. The CDR3 here is CASRTSASSYNEQFF. CDR3 coding DNA: TGTGCCAGCAGAACTAGCGCGAGCTCCTACAATGAGCAGTTCTTC.

The rearrangement links TRBV9 to TRBJ2-5; the D is unclear. The CDR3 length is 9 residues. V lost 5 bases, J lost 10 bases, and 6 bases lay in between. From germline, CDR1 is SGDLS and CDR2 YYNGEE. The CDR3 nucleotides are TGTGCCAGCAGGTCCCACCAGTACTTC. This translates into CASRSHQYF.

The rearrangement links TRBV2 to TRBJ1-2; TRBD1 agrees at 9 bases. The J segment lost 8 bases and the V segment lost 2 bases, leaving 12 bases of the junction unmatched. Germline values: CDR1 SNHLY, CDR2 FYNNEI. This CDR3 spans 16 amino acids. CDR3 coding DNA: TGTGCCAGCAGTGAAATAGGACAGGGGCCTCTTGGGGGCTACACCTTC. Translated: CASSEIGQGPLGGYTF.

This clone appeared once. V usage is TRBV6-5 and J usage is TRBJ1-2; D perhaps matches TRBD1 (6 bases). The ends were cut back, 2 bases at V and 7 bases at J, with 17 bases in the middle. The CDR3 contains 15 residues. Germline V gene data show CDR1 as MNHEY and CDR2 as SVGAGI. CDR3 sequence (DNA): TGTGCCAGCAGTTACGGGGCAGGGGAGACGCGTGGCTACACCTTC. Amino acids: CASSYGAGETRGYTF.

The chain carries TRBV28 and TRBJ1-5, with no clear D. The CDR3 totals 14 residues. The germline V and J ends were trimmed by 2 bases and 6 bases, with 11 bases remaining between them. Germline V lookup: CDR1 MDHEN, CDR2 SYDVKM. Here the CDR3 DNA reads TGTGCCAGCAGTTTACGGGGTAAAAGTCAGCCCCAGCATTTT. It encodes CASSLRGKSQPQHF.

The gene calls are TRBV2 and TRBJ2-7, with TRBD1 matching 8 bases. The V segment lost 8 bases and the J segment 7 bases; nucleotides outside the gene matches: 7. The CDR3 sequence is 12 residues long. The germline CDR1 and CDR2 sequences are SNHLY and FYNNEI. The CDR3 sequence is CASDRTGTEQYF. In DNA form, the CDR3 reads TGTGCCAGCGACCGGACAGGGACTGAGCAGTACTTC.